These 15 T cell receptor beta chains originate from one sample sequenced in a study of blood T cell repertoires in COVID-19. The method was immunoSEQ multiplex PCR; TCRdb's version includes in-frame clones alone and lacks a portion of them. The sample has roughly 100,000 clones; 80% to 95% are singletons. Sequenced input: peripheral blood. These receptors all stem from a woman aged 50 to 65 with COVID-19, enrolled during active disease.

This clone was detected only once. This chain joins TRBV7-8 and TRBJ2-1; 8 bases line up with TRBD2. Germline V CDR1 and CDR2: SGHVS, FQNEAQ. Trimming removed 1 base from V and 6 bases from J; junction bases left unmatched: 11. The CDR3 is 17 amino acids. CDR3 nucleotides: TGTGCCAGCAGCTTAGTCCCCCCACTAGCGGCGCCCAATGAGCAGTTCTTC. It is translated as CASSLVPPLAAPNEQFF. Combining the CDR3 with reference TRBV7-8 and TRBJ2-1 gives the whole variable domain GAGVSQSPRYKVAKRGQDVALRCDPISGHVSLFWYQQALGQGPEFLTYFQNEAQLDKSGLPSDRFFAERPEGSVSTLKIQRTQQEDSAVYLCASSLVPPLAAPNEQFFGPGTRLTVL.

The chain is built from TRBV21-1 and TRBJ2-6; the DNA was not compared with TRBD1, the D call given in the table. TRBV21-1 is a known pseudogene. The CDR3 is 15 residues long. As DNA, the CDR3 is TGTGCCAGCAGCGTAAGGGGATCTGGGGCCAACGTCCTGACTTTC. It specifies CASSVRGSGANVLTF.

V gene TRBV21-1 combines with J gene TRBJ2-7; TRBD2 is taken as the D call from the table, unchecked against the DNA. TRBV21-1 is labeled a pseudogene. The CDR3 spans 18 residues. The CDR3 reads CASSKLTSSGGTIGEQYV. CDR3 nucleotides: TGTGCCAGCAGCAAATTAACCTCTAGCGGGGGGACCATCGGGGAGCAGTACGTC.

The chain recombines TRBV7-2 with TRBJ1-5, with a possible D match to TRBD1 (6 bases). Germline CDR1 SGHTA, CDR2 FQGNSA. This CDR3 contains 15 residues. With 5 bases removed from V and 9 bases from J, the gap between germline ends came to 20 bases. This CDR3 is CASSPLRRGVGPQHF. For the CDR3, the DNA is TGTGCCAGCAGCCCACTCCGCAGGGGCGTAGGGCCCCAGCATTTT.

The CDR3 spells CASSARGYEQYF. CDR3 nucleotides: TGTGCCAGCAGCGCCCGGGGTTACGAGCAGTACTTC. The V call is TRBV5-6, the J call TRBJ2-7, with D possibly being TRBD2 (5 bases). The CDR3 consists of 12 residues. Trimming took off 4 bases at V and 4 bases at J, with 9 bases between the two ends. Germline CDR1 is SGHDT and CDR2 is YYEEEE.

This chain joins TRBV30 and TRBJ1-1; 9 bases line up with TRBD1. The length of the CDR3 is 13 residues. CDR1 is GTSNPN and CDR2 is SVGIG in the germline V gene (reference sequence). The CDR3, as DNA: TGTGGGACAGGGGTTATGCCTGACACTGAAGCTTTCTTT. It translates to CGTGVMPDTEAFF. The full variable domain, its missing parts supplied by reference TRBV30 and TRBJ1-1, is SQTIHQWPATLVQPVGSPLSLECTVEGTSNPNLYWYRQAAGRGLQLLFYSVGIGQISSEVPQNLSASRPQDRQFILSSKKLLLSDSGFYLCGTGVMPDTEAFFGQGTRLTVV.

CDR3 sequence: CASSPPGVLNTGELFF. CDR3 coding DNA: TGTGCCAGCAGCCCTCCCGGGGTTCTGAACACCGGGGAGCTGTTTTTT. The rearrangement uses TRBV7-3 and TRBJ2-2; tentatively, D is TRBD2 (5 bases). The CDR3 runs to 16 residues. Germline loops: CDR1 SGHTA, CDR2 FQGTGA. The V end was cut by 5 bases, the J end by 1 base, with 14 bases between.

The rearrangement uses TRBV19 and TRBJ2-3; 9 nucleotides align to TRBD1. The CDR3 spans 13 residues. The germline V gene encodes CDR1 LNHDA and CDR2 SQIVND (reference sequence). V shed 5 bases and J 3 bases; nucleotides not matched to a gene: 0. The CDR3 sequence is CASSGTGTDTQYF. CDR3 bases: TGTGCCAGTAGTGGGACAGGGACAGATACGCAGTATTTT.

V gene TRBV5-1 combines with J gene TRBJ1-1; TRBD1 matches at 8 bases. J lost 5 bases, V lost 0 bases, and 6 bases had no gene match. The CDR3 sequence is 15 residues long. CDR1 is SGHRS, CDR2 YFSETQ, per germline. This CDR3 is CASSLVRQGPTEAFF. The DNA for the CDR3 is TGCGCCAGCAGCTTGGTAAGACAGGGGCCGACTGAAGCTTTCTTT.

The chain uses TRBV19 and TRBJ2-6, with 12 bases fitting TRBD1. The CDR3 has 18 residues. V lost 5 bases, J lost 1 base, and 6 bases stayed unmatched. Germline values: CDR1 LNHDA, CDR2 SQIVND (reference sequence). The chain's CDR3 is CASSFRDRGHSGANVLTF. The CDR3 coding sequence is TGTGCCAGTAGTTTCCGGGACAGGGGGCATTCTGGGGCCAACGTCCTGACTTTC.

V usage is TRBV15 and J usage is TRBJ2-6; D is perhaps TRBD2 (5 bases). The CDR3 runs to 17 residues. V lost 5 bases, J lost 4 bases, and 18 bases lay in between. Per germline, CDR1 LNHNV and CDR2 YYDKDF (reference sequence). CDR3 sequence reads: CATSFTHISGGANVLTF. DNA of the CDR3: TGTGCCACCAGCTTTACGCACATCTCGGGGGGGGCCAACGTCCTGACTTTC.

This chain joins TRBV11-2 and TRBJ2-1; weak D call: TRBD2 (6 bases). The V gene's germline CDR1 is SGHAT and CDR2 FQNNGV. V was clipped by 0 bases and J by 9 bases, with 15 bases between them. The CDR3 is made up of 15 amino acids. CDR3: CASSLDLEWGVEQFF. The CDR3 DNA sequence: TGTGCCAGCAGCTTAGATCTAGAATGGGGGGTTGAGCAGTTCTTC.

J is TRBJ2-1 and V is TRBV30, with D possibly being TRBD1 (5 bases). Germline values: CDR1 GTSNPN, CDR2 SVGIG (reference sequence). V was shortened by 0 bases and J by 0 bases, with 18 bases between the two germline ends. The CDR3 covers 18 residues. The CDR3 DNA sequence: TGTGCCTGGAGTGTGTGGGGCAAGAGGCAGAGCTCCTACAATGAGCAGTTCTTC. This encodes CAWSVWGKRQSSYNEQFF.

CDR3 bases: TGTGCCTGGGAGGGGGGGACAAGTACTGAAGCTTTCTTT. Translating it yields CAWEGGTSTEAFF. This chain joins TRBV30 and TRBJ1-1; tentatively, D is TRBD1 (6 bases). Trimming cost V 5 bases and J 5 bases, with 15 bases left between them. CDR1 and CDR2 from the germline V gene are GTSNPN and SVGIG (reference sequence). This CDR3 is 13 amino acids long. The full variable domain, in which reference TRBV30 and TRBJ1-1 provide the parts outside the CDR3, is SQTIHQWPATLVQPVGSPLSLECTVEGTSNPNLYWYRQAAGRGLQLLFYSVGIGQISSEVPQNLSASRPQDRQFILSSKKLLLSDSGFYLCAWEGGTSTEAFFGQGTRLTVV.

CDR3 nucleotide sequence: TGTGCCAGCAGTTACCCGGGACTAGCCTTCGAGCAGTACGTC. Translation gives CASSYPGLAFEQYV. This chain links TRBV6-5 with TRBJ2-7, with TRBD2 identical over 9 bases. CDR3 length: 14 amino acids. J lost 6 bases, V lost 2 bases, and 5 bases had no gene match. CDR1 and CDR2 from the germline V gene are MNHEY and SVGAGI.